The clone carrying this T cell receptor (beta chain) was seen ten or more times. Its target is unknown. Described time point: sample taken at primary tumor resection. In each case, whole RNA from tumor, nontumor lung or frozen PBMC was sequenced unsorted. The library protocol tagged each TCR cDNA with a unique molecular identifier. TCRdb re-derived calls from the 5' RACE reads in MiXCR, one entry per CDR3 protein. The sample lists approximately 21,000 distinct CDR3 sequences; about 4.3% were seen once. This entry comes from a study of spatial heterogeneity in lung cancer. Study-wide results and caveats: Expanded intratumoral alpha and beta TCR counts tracked tumor mutation counts.

Specimen: lung tumor tissue, collected at surgery. The TCR originated in a male donor with early-stage non-small cell lung cancer.

CDR3: CASSRGLAGANIQYF. In DNA, the CDR3 is TGTGCCAGCAGCCGGGGACTAGCGGGAGCGAACATTCAGTACTTC. The rearrangement links TRBV7-2 to TRBJ2-4; 14 bases map to TRBD2. Trimming at V came to 5 bases and at J to 7 bases, leaving 4 bases not matched to a gene. The CDR3 covers 15 residues. Germline V CDR1 and CDR2: SGHTA, FQGNSA.